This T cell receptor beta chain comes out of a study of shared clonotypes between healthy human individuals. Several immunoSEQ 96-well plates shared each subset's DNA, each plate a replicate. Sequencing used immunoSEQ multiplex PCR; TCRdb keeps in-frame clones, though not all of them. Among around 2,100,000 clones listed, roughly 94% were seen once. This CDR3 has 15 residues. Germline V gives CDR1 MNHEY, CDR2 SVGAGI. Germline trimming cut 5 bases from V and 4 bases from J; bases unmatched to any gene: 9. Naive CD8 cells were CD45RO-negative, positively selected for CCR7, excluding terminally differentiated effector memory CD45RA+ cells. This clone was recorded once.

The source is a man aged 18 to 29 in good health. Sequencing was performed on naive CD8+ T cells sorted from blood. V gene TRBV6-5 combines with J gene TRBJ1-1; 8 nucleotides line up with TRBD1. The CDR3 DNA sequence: TGTGCCAGCAGTCCCCGGACAGGGATTAGCACTGAAGCTTTCTTT. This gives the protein CASSPRTGISTEAFF.